This T cell receptor beta chain was documented in a study of metastatic and nonmetastatic thyroid tumors. Background on the study: Repertoires were compared across blood and tumor or nodule tissue from malignant and benign thyroid patients. General study findings and limits: Benign nodules were reported to have significantly lower TCR beta diversity than malignant thyroid tumors, in blood and tumor.

Germline V gives CDR1 KGHDR, CDR2 SFDVKD. The V end lost 4 bases, the J end lost 2 bases, and 16 bases lay between the germline ends. The length of the CDR3 is 16 residues. Treatment of any kind had been given to no patient before thyroid surgery. With MiXCR, TCRdb reprocessed the PCR reads. Here the sample spans just under 60,000 clones, around 16% being singletons. Many counts were recorded for this clone. Its matching antigen is unknown. This sequence was found in a male donor with papillary thyroid cancer or a benign thyroid nodule (not recorded which). Some clones in this sample may be carry-over from other donors' samples. The sample consisted of blood. This chain uses TRBV24-1 with TRBJ2-5; D may correspond to TRBD1 or TRBD2 (5 bases each). The CDR3 loop reads CATSDWETDEQETQYF. CDR3 bases: TGTGCCACCAGTGACTGGGAGACAGACGAACAAGAGACCCAGTACTTC.